Listed below are T cell receptor beta chains from one sample, sequenced in a study of neoadjuvant anti-PD-1 for oral cavity cancer. This table comes from immunoSEQ multiplex PCR, and its TCRdb copy is limited to in-frame clones, with some not included. This sample yields fewer than 70,000 clones, of which around four fifths are seen a single time; just over 2.5% belongs to the top ten. The sequencing here drew on PBMCs, taken before nivolumab (anti-PD-1) treatment. The receptors come from a person aged 40 to 85 with oral cavity squamous cell carcinoma. Both conserved end residues are part of each CDR3. D genes are given only for firm matches. Size tells how often a clone was seen (once, few, many) or the class of an expanded clone, and some rows leave it out.

D: TRBD1; V: TRBV5-1; size: once; J: TRBJ2-7; DNA: TGCGCCAGCAGTCACCCAGGGGGCGGCGAGCAGTACTTC; CDR3: CASSHPGGGEQYF
D: TRBD2; V: TRBV11-2; size: -; J: TRBJ2-1; DNA: TGTGCCAGCAGCTTTTCTATAGCGGGAGTATCCTACAATGAGCAGTTCTTC; CDR3: CASSFSIAGVSYNEQFF
D: -; V: TRBV18; size: -; J: TRBJ2-1; DNA: TGTGCCAGCTCACCCAGGACTCGAGGGGATGAGCAGTTCTTC; CDR3: CASSPRTRGDEQFF
D: -; V: TRBV28; size: few; J: TRBJ1-5; DNA: TGTGCCAGCAGCCGAGGGGGTAGGGGAGGCAATCAGCCCCAGCATTTT; CDR3: CASSRGGRGGNQPQHF
D: TRBD2; V: TRBV12-5; size: -; J: TRBJ2-7; DNA: TGTGCTAGTGGTGTCGGGACTAGCGGGAGAGACGAGCAGTACTTC; CDR3: CASGVGTSGRDEQYF
D: TRBD1; V: TRBV4-1; size: -; J: TRBJ2-3; DNA: TGCGCCAGCAGCGAAGTTTGGGGACAGGGCGGCACAGATACGCAGTATTTT; CDR3: CASSEVWGQGGTDTQYF
D: -; V: TRBV27; size: few; J: TRBJ1-4; DNA: TGTGCCAGCAGTTGCCCAATGGGGTGGGATGAAAAACTGTTTTTT; CDR3: CASSCPMGWDEKLFF
D: -; V: TRBV5-1; size: -; J: TRBJ2-3; DNA: TGCGCCAGCAGCTTACAAAACGCTGATACGCAGTATTTT; CDR3: CASSLQNADTQYF
D: -; V: TRBV28; size: once; J: TRBJ1-5; DNA: TGTGCCAGCAGTTCAGCCACGAAGACGGGACAGCCCCAGCATTTT; CDR3: CASSSATKTGQPQHF
D: -; V: TRBV9; size: once; J: TRBJ2-1; DNA: TGTGCCAGCAGCCCTCAAGCGTTTTCCTACAATGAGCAGTTCTTC; CDR3: CASSPQAFSYNEQFF
D: TRBD1; V: TRBV5-4; size: -; J: TRBJ1-6; DNA: TGTGCCAGCAGCATCCCGACAGGGAGCTCCTATAATTCACCCCTCCACTTT; CDR3: CASSIPTGSSYNSPLHF
D: -; V: TRBV9; size: -; J: TRBJ2-7; DNA: TGTGCCAGCAGCGTAACCCAGTCTCACGAGCAGTACTTC; CDR3: CASSVTQSHEQYF
D: -; V: TRBV27; size: -; J: TRBJ2-7; DNA: TGTGCCAGCAGTTCCCGAGGACAGTCTTACGAGCAGTACTTC; CDR3: CASSSRGQSYEQYF
D: -; V: TRBV6-1; size: few; J: TRBJ2-7; DNA: TGTGCCAGCAGTGAGGGGAGATCCAGCTCCTACGAGCAGTACTTC; CDR3: CASSEGRSSSYEQYF
D: TRBD1; V: TRBV14; size: -; J: TRBJ1-1; DNA: TGTGCCAGCAGCCGAGGACAGGGGGCAGCTGAAGCTTTCTTT; CDR3: CASSRGQGAAEAFF